This T cell receptor beta chain originates from a study of blood T cell repertoires in COVID-19. Looking at the study overall: Samples taken during acute and convalescent COVID-19 were collected in the United States, Italy and Spain.

Trimming left V 6 bases short and J 0 bases short, with 12 bases between. CDR1 SGHRS and CDR2 YFSETQ come from the germline V gene. This CDR3 is 14 amino acids long. Generated by immunoSEQ multiplex PCR, the TCRdb table keeps only in-frame clones and is missing some. The table records tens of thousands of clones, approximately 88% of them present only once. The origin of this receptor is a man aged 60 to 75 with COVID-19, enrolled during active disease. Sequenced input: peripheral blood. This chain joins TRBV5-1 and TRBJ1-1; D is uncertain. CDR3 amino acids: CASNPMRLNTEAFF. The CDR3 bases are TGCGCCAGCAACCCTATGAGGCTGAACACTGAAGCTTTCTTT.